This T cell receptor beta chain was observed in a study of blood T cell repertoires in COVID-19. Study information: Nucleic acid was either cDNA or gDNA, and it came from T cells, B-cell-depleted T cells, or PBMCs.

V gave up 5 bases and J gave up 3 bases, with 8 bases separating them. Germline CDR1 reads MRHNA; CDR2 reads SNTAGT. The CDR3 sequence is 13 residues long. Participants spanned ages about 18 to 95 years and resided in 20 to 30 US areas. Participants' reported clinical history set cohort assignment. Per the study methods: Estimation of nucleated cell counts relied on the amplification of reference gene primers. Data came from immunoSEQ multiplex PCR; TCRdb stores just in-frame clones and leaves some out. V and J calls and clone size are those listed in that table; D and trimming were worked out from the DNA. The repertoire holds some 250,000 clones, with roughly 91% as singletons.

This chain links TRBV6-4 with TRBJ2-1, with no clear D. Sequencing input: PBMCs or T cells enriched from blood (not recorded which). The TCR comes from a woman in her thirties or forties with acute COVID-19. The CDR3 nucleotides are TGTGCCAGCAGTTCGCAGAACTACAATGAGCAGTTCTTC. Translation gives CASSSQNYNEQFF.